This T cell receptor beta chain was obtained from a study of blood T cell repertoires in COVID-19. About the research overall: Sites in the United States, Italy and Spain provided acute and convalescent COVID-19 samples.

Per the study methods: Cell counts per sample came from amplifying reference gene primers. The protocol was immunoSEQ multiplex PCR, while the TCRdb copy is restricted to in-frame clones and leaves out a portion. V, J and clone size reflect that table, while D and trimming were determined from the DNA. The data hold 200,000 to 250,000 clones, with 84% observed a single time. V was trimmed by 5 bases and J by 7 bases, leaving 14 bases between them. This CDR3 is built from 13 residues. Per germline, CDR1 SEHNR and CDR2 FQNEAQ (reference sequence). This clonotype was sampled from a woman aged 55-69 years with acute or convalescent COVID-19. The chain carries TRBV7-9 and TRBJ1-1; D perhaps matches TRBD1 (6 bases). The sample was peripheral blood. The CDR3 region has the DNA TGTGCCAGCAGCCCGAAATCGGACAGTGAAGCTTTCTTT. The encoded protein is CASSPKSDSEAFF.